This entry concerns a single TCR beta chain. What it recognizes is unknown. Time point meaning: persistent/refractory GD, antithyroid drugs over 5 years with positive TRAb. PBMCs provided the RNA from which the TCR library was made. It was an endocrinology department in Xi'an, China, that provided the patients. This sample stems from a study of regulatory T cells in long-lasting Graves disease. Regarding the study as a whole: Accuracy may have suffered from the small sample size.

The V and J ends lost 1 base and 4 bases respectively, with 10 bases between them. This CDR3 contains 14 residues. The germline V gene encodes CDR1 LNHDA and CDR2 SQIVND (reference sequence). Library construction for TCR beta used iRepertoire HTBI primers and Arm-PCR of CDR3 regions. From the multiplex PCR reads, TCRdb called clonotypes with MiXCR, one entry per CDR3 protein. In the table there are about 660,000 distinct CDR3 sequences, 30% of which are singletons. This specimen was peripheral blood mononuclear cells (PBMCs), taken when the disease was refractory, from a patient treated with antithyroid drugs. This TCR came from a female donor with Graves disease. The genes are TRBV19 and TRBJ1-1, with D perhaps matching TRBD1 (5 bases). The CDR3 is CASSIGNGGTEAFF. In nucleotides, the CDR3 is TGTGCCAGTAGTATAGGGAATGGGGGCACTGAAGCTTTCTTT.